This entry lists 23 T cell receptor beta chains sequenced from one sample in a study of blood T cell repertoires in COVID-19. Some clones are missing from TCRdb's copy, which holds only in-frame ones; the method was immunoSEQ multiplex PCR. The sample consists of 30,000 to 35,000 clones, 83% of them appearing once. The source material was peripheral blood. The receptors shown here come from a man aged 50 to 60 with acute or convalescent COVID-19.

The chain employs TRBV28 and TRBJ2-3; 9 nucleotides agree with TRBD2. This CDR3 is 20 amino acids long. Trimming took 5 bases from V and 2 from J; bases not matched to a gene: 20. Germline V gene sequence: CDR1 MDHEN, CDR2 SYDVKM. The CDR3 protein is CASSISFGTSLGVTTDTQYF. The CDR3 DNA reads TGTGCCAGCAGTATATCATTCGGGACTAGCTTAGGGGTTACCACAGATACGCAGTATTTT.

The chain uses TRBV10-1 and TRBJ2-5; D might be TRBD1 (6 bases). Trimming removed 5 bases from V and 1 base from J, with 8 bases in between. The CDR3 sequence is 13 residues long. Germline V gene lookup returns CDR1 WNHNN and CDR2 SYGVQD (reference sequence). CDR3 amino acids: CASSRTVQETQYF. CDR3 bases: TGCGCCAGCAGTCGGACAGTCCAAGAGACCCAGTACTTC.

The V and J genes are TRBV7-2 and TRBJ1-5; D might be TRBD1 (5 bases). The CDR3 extends over 16 amino acids. The germline gives CDR1 SGHTA, CDR2 FQGNSA. Between the trimmed V and J ends, which lost 2 bases and 4 bases, there was a span of 15 bases. CDR3 nucleotide sequence: TGTGCCAGCAGCTTATCGCAGGGAAGGCTGAATCAGCCCCAGCATTTT. Protein product: CASSLSQGRLNQPQHF.

This clone was seen more than once but under ten times. This rearrangement joins TRBV9 to TRBJ1-1; TRBD1 is a possible D gene (5 bases). Germline values: CDR1 SGDLS, CDR2 YYNGEE. CDR3 length: 13 amino acids. The V end lost 4 bases, the J end lost 7 bases, and 14 bases lay between the germline ends. The CDR3 region is CASSPRGFHEAFF. The CDR3 nucleotides read TGTGCCAGCAGCCCCCGGGGGTTTCATGAAGCTTTCTTT.

Note on this clone: The same CDR3 also results from other DNA sequences found in this sample. This chain links TRBV19 with TRBJ1-5, with 8 bases lining up with TRBD1. Germline CDR1 reads LNHDA; CDR2 reads SQIVND (reference sequence). The V segment lost 4 bases and the J segment 2 bases; nucleotides outside the gene matches: 1. The CDR3 has 14 amino acids. The CDR3 sequence: CASSTTGGNQPQHF. DNA of the CDR3: TGTGCCAGTAGTACGACAGGGGGCAATCAGCCCCAGCATTTT.

As to this clone: The sample carries other DNA sequences with the same CDR3. CDR3 bases: TGTGCCAGCAGCTTAGGGCAGAGCAATCAGCCCCAGCATTTT. It yields the protein CASSLGQSNQPQHF. This rearrangement joins TRBV7-9 to TRBJ1-5; D remains ambiguous. This CDR3 spans 14 amino acids. Germline lookup yields CDR1 SEHNR and CDR2 FQNEAQ (reference sequence). The ends were cut back, 1 base at V and 1 base at J, with 5 bases in the middle.

The table lists this clone with a few counts. V usage is TRBV11-2 and J usage is TRBJ2-7, with TRBD1 matching over 9 bases. V shed 8 bases and J 7 bases; nucleotides not matched to a gene: 9. CDR1 SGHAT and CDR2 FQNNGV come from the germline V gene. The CDR3 has 13 amino acids. CDR3 amino acids: CASGRDRAREQYF. CDR3 DNA sequence: TGTGCCAGCGGGAGGGACAGGGCGCGAGAGCAGTACTTC.

This clone was recorded a few times. The chain employs TRBV20-1 and TRBJ2-1; D not certain. V lost 2 bases, J lost 9 bases, and 5 bases lay in between. The germline V gene encodes CDR1 DFQATT and CDR2 SNEGSKA (reference sequence). The CDR3 is 10 amino acids. The CDR3 region is CSARTREQFF. The CDR3 DNA sequence: TGCAGTGCTAGAACACGTGAGCAGTTCTTC.

The gene calls are TRBV7-9 and TRBJ2-1; no reliable D call. Germline CDR1 and CDR2: SEHNR and FQNEAQ (reference sequence). The CDR3 totals 14 residues. Trimming took 2 bases from V and 2 from J, leaving 7 bases between them. Here the CDR3 reads CASSLKSTYNEQFF. The CDR3 bases are TGTGCCAGCAGCTTAAAATCCACCTACAATGAGCAGTTCTTC. The whole variable domain, remainder taken from reference TRBV7-9 and TRBJ2-1, is DTGVSQNPRHKITKRGQNVTFRCDPISEHNRLYWYRQTLGQGPEFLTYFQNEAQLEKSRLLSDRFSAERPKGSFSTLEIQRTEQGDSAMYLCASSLKSTYNEQFFGPGTRLTVL.

The chain couples TRBV2 to TRBJ1-6; D not certain. V lost 5 bases and J 4 bases, leaving 12 bases between the germline ends. Looked up from germline, CDR1 is SNHLY and CDR2 is FYNNEI. The CDR3 loop spans 15 amino acids. CDR3 sequence reads: CASSTEQSYNSPLHF. CDR3 DNA sequence: TGTGCCAGCAGTACCGAACAGAGTTATAATTCACCCCTCCACTTT.

V is TRBV9 and J is TRBJ2-5; D is unresolved. The V end was cut by 0 bases, the J end by 3 bases, with 12 bases between. CDR1 is SGDLS and CDR2 is YYNGEE in the germline V gene. The CDR3 sequence is 15 residues long. In nucleotides, the CDR3 is TGTGCCAGCAGCGTAGTTGGTAGAACAGAAGAGACCCAGTACTTC. Translating it yields CASSVVGRTEETQYF.

V and J are TRBV7-9 and TRBJ1-1; D gene uncertain. This CDR3 is built from 13 residues. V gave up 5 bases and J gave up 7 bases, with 14 bases separating them. Germline loops: CDR1 SEHNR, CDR2 FQNEAQ (reference sequence). The CDR3 region is CASSVDSWGEAFF. CDR3 in DNA: TGTGCCAGCAGCGTGGACTCCTGGGGTGAAGCTTTCTTT.

The V gene is TRBV27, the J gene TRBJ2-7; D possibly corresponds to TRBD1 (6 bases). The ends were cut back, 7 bases at V and 0 bases at J, with 7 bases in the middle. Per the germline V gene, CDR1 is MNHEY and CDR2 is SMNVEV (reference sequence). This CDR3 spans 12 amino acids. CDR3: CASTDSSYEQYF. For the CDR3, the DNA is TGTGCCAGCACGGACAGCTCCTACGAGCAGTACTTC.

The J gene is TRBJ2-7, the V gene TRBV27; perhaps TRBD1 as D (6 bases). Germline CDR1 MNHEY, CDR2 SMNVEV (reference sequence). Trimming took 8 bases from V and 5 from J, leaving 25 bases between them. The CDR3 runs 16 residues. The CDR3 reads CASSSSPPRGHDEQYF. The CDR3 DNA follows: TGTGCCAGCTCTTCGTCCCCCCCCAGGGGACACGACGAGCAGTACTTC.

J is TRBJ2-3 and V is TRBV4-2; 9 bases line up with TRBD2. Germline-derived CDR1 and CDR2 are LGHNA and YNFKEQ. V was pared by 0 bases and J by 3 bases, with 7 bases of the junction left unmatched. This CDR3 region has 17 residues. CDR3 DNA: TGTGCCAGCAGCCAAGAACGGCGGGAGGGCTGGACAGATACGCAGTATTTT. This gives the protein CASSQERREGWTDTQYF.

The chain combines TRBV18 with TRBJ2-5; 7 positions agree with TRBD2. Germline assignment: CDR1 KGHSH and CDR2 LQKENI. The CDR3 is 17 amino acids. The trim removed 0 bases at V and 2 bases at J, leaving 9 bases unmatched. This CDR3 is CASSPPGPGGAQETQYF. For the CDR3, the DNA is TGTGCCAGCTCACCACCCGGGCCGGGGGGTGCTCAAGAGACCCAGTACTTC.

The J gene is TRBJ2-5, the V gene TRBV7-9, with TRBD2 identical over 10 bases. After removal of 2 bases from V and 4 bases from J, the junction contained 4 bases not matched to a gene. The CDR3 totals 15 residues. The germline V gene encodes CDR1 SEHNR and CDR2 FQNEAQ (reference sequence). The CDR3 protein is CASSLLAGGSETQYF. Written as DNA, the CDR3 is TGTGCCAGCAGCTTATTAGCGGGGGGCTCAGAGACCCAGTACTTC.

The CDR3 region is CASSSIWDSYEQYF. Here the CDR3 DNA reads TGTGCCAGTAGTAGTATATGGGACAGCTACGAGCAGTACTTC. The V call is TRBV19, the J call TRBJ2-7; TRBD1 agrees at 7 bases. Germline CDR1 is LNHDA and CDR2 is SQIVND (reference sequence). The CDR3 runs 14 residues. V shed 4 bases and J 3 bases; nucleotides not matched to a gene: 6.

The chain combines TRBV7-2 with TRBJ2-2; D is perhaps TRBD2 (6 bases). Germline V gene sequence: CDR1 SGHTA, CDR2 FQGNSA. The CDR3 is made up of 18 amino acids. V lost 1 base and J 3 bases, leaving 18 bases between the germline ends. The CDR3 nucleotides read TGTGCCAGCAGCTTAGATCCTAGCGAAGAAGTGGACACCGGGGAGCTGTTTTTT. As protein: CASSLDPSEEVDTGELFF.

The CDR3 protein is CASSFFSSGTSGRAACGELFF. Written as DNA, the CDR3 is TGTGCCAGCAGTTTTTTTTCCTCCGGGACTAGCGGGAGGGCCGCGTGTGGGGAGCTGTTTTTT. The chain joins TRBV27 to TRBJ2-2; 16 bases fit TRBD2. The CDR3 loop spans 21 amino acids. The junction had 18 bases not matched to a gene; V was cut back by 3 bases and J by 8 bases. Germline-derived CDR1 and CDR2 are MNHEY and SMNVEV (reference sequence).

V and J are TRBV18 and TRBJ1-1; D may be TRBD1 (5 bases). With 2 bases removed from V and 6 bases from J, the gap between germline ends came to 7 bases. This CDR3 is 12 amino acids long. CDR1 and CDR2 from the germline V gene are KGHSH and LQKENI. The DNA for the CDR3 is TGTGCCAGCTCACCAGGGGCGGCTGAAGCTTTCTTT. Translating gives CASSPGAAEAFF.

The chain carries TRBV29-1 and TRBJ2-5; 8 bases agree with TRBD2. The V gene's germline CDR1 is SQVTM and CDR2 ANQGSEA. The CDR3 consists of 12 residues. V lost 4 bases, J lost 3 bases, and 1 base stayed unmatched. This chain's CDR3 is CSVAAGEETQYF. Written as DNA, the CDR3 is TGCAGCGTTGCAGCGGGAGAAGAGACCCAGTACTTC.

V gene TRBV28 combines with J gene TRBJ2-1, with TRBD1 matching 8 bases. This CDR3 contains 13 residues. V was clipped by 6 bases and J by 9 bases; unmatched bases: 7. Germline V gene lookup returns CDR1 MDHEN and CDR2 SYDVKM. The CDR3 region is CASSLQGGGEQFF. CDR3 DNA: TGTGCCAGCAGCCTACAGGGGGGTGGTGAGCAGTTCTTC.